A selection of T cell receptor beta chains follows, all from one sample in a study of blood T cell repertoires in COVID-19. TCRdb's copy holds only in-frame clones and misses some; the assay was immunoSEQ multiplex PCR. The repertoire holds approximately 230,000 clones, with approximately 90% as singletons. The sequencing input was peripheral blood. Every receptor here comes from a man aged 25 to 45 who had recovered from COVID-19. The CDR3 runs from the conserved cysteine through the conserved F or W.

TRBV9	TRBJ2-7	CASSRTGSRLDEQYF
TRBV11-2	TRBJ2-7	CASSYLGVEQYF
TRBV7-8	TRBJ1-2	CASSFGGNYGYTF
TRBV27	TRBJ1-1	CASSFARNTEAFF
TRBV6-4	TRBJ2-3	CASSDSTPSGGADTQYF
TRBV18	TRBJ1-4	CASSPLSARALNEKLFF
TRBV9	TRBJ1-2	CASSVTNRGGGYTF
TRBV5-6	TRBJ2-5	CASSLGIAQETQYF
TRBV11-2	TRBJ1-4	CASGGPSREKLFF
TRBV6-5	TRBJ2-7	CASSYRNRGQYEQYF
TRBV6-5	TRBJ1-2	CASGPRSYGYTF
TRBV4-1	TRBJ2-3	CASSLPRTSGGYTQYF